Listed below are T cell receptor beta chains from one sample, sequenced in a study of post-analysis software for immune sequencing data. TCRdb fed the PCR reads into MiXCR, producing one record per CDR3 protein. This repertoire shows some 450,000 distinct CDR3 sequences, roughly 46% found once; its top ten account for 12%. Material for sequencing was blood. These receptors all stem from a girl aged 10-17 years with multiple sclerosis. The CDR3 runs from the conserved cysteine through the conserved F or W. The order of the fields is V gene, clone size, CDR3 length, J gene, D gene, CDR3 protein, CDR3 DNA. A D gene is named only where the DNA matches it firmly. Some rows mark clone size as missing; the rest say once, few, many or name a class of expanded clone.

TRBV28	.	20	TRBJ2-5	TRBD1	CASSPRTGTRQGSRSETQYF	TGTGCCAGCAGCCCACGGACAGGCACTAGGCAGGGGAGTCGTTCGGAGACCCAGTACTTC
TRBV21-1	few	18	TRBJ2-3	.	CASSRGTGRIQQADTQYF	TGTGCCAGCAGCAGAGGGACAGGTAGAATCCAGCAAGCAGATACGCAGTATTTT
TRBV24-1	few	13	TRBJ2-1	TRBD1	CATRAGGFNEQFF	TGTGCCACCAGGGCAGGGGGTTTCAATGAGCAGTTCTTC
TRBV5-1	many	13	TRBJ2-5	.	CASRPTATETQYF	TGCGCCAGCAGACCTACAGCGACGGAGACCCAGTACTTC
TRBV20-1	.	16	TRBJ2-7	TRBD2	CSARSTSGTSSYEQYF	TGCAGTGCTAGGTCGACTAGCGGGACCAGCTCCTACGAGCAGTACTTC
TRBV4-1	.	16	TRBJ2-5	TRBD2	CASSQDSTGTSRSQYF	TGCGCCAGCAGCCAAGATAGTACCGGGACTAGCCGGAGCCAGTACTTC
TRBV20-1	few	17	TRBJ2-7	TRBD2	CSARGWREGLSSYEQYF	TGCAGTGCACGGGGTTGGCGGGAGGGCCTCAGCTCCTACGAGCAGTACTTC
TRBV10-2	once	14	TRBJ1-5	TRBD1	CASSGGTAIGPQHF	TGCGCCAGCAGCGGCGGGACAGCTATAGGGCCCCAGCATTTT
TRBV10-3	.	13	TRBJ2-7	.	CAIRAPATYEQYF	TGTGCCATCAGGGCTCCAGCTACCTACGAGCAGTACTTC
TRBV7-9	.	13	TRBJ2-7	.	CASSLDPILEQYF	TGTGCCAGCAGCTTAGATCCGATCCTCGAGCAGTACTTC
TRBV6-5	.	14	TRBJ2-3	.	CASRGEWSTDTQYF	TGTGCCAGCAGGGGGGAGTGGAGCACAGATACGCAGTATTTT
TRBV20-1	.	14	TRBJ2-7	TRBD2	CSASPGGPKDEQYF	TGCAGTGCTAGCCCGGGAGGGCCAAAAGACGAGCAGTACTTC
TRBV10-2	.	15	TRBJ2-1	TRBD2	CASSNGLAGVNEQFF	TGCGCCAGCAGTAACGGACTAGCGGGAGTCAATGAGCAGTTCTTC
TRBV4-1	.	15	TRBJ2-7	.	CASSQEAGELYEQYF	TGCGCCAGCAGCCAAGAGGCAGGGGAGTTGTACGAGCAGTACTTC
TRBV5-1	.	14	TRBJ2-1	.	CASSLSGFGNEQFF	TGCGCCAGCAGCTTGTCGGGGTTCGGCAATGAGCAGTTCTTC
TRBV5-1	many	14	TRBJ2-1	TRBD2	CASSPSGAYNEQFF	TGCGCCAGCAGCCCTAGCGGGGCCTACAATGAGCAGTTCTTC
TRBV24-1	.	14	TRBJ2-1	.	CAPRMGTRRNEQFF	TGTGCCCCCAGGATGGGGACAAGACGAAATGAGCAGTTCTTC
TRBV5-8	few	14	TRBJ2-1	.	CASSLRGRGDEQFF	TGTGCCAGCAGCTTGAGGGGGCGGGGAGATGAGCAGTTCTTC
TRBV18	few	14	TRBJ2-7	TRBD1	CASSASPGTDEQYF	TGTGCCAGCTCGGCGAGCCCTGGGACAGACGAGCAGTACTTC
TRBV20-1	few	14	TRBJ2-1	TRBD1	CSASDTGDHNEQFF	TGCAGTGCTAGCGATACAGGGGACCACAATGAGCAGTTCTTC
TRBV7-2	.	14	TRBJ1-2	.	CASSFPHYNYGYTF	TGTGCCAGCAGCTTTCCTCATTATAACTATGGCTACACCTTC
TRBV28	few	15	TRBJ2-7	TRBD2	CASSSGLAVTYEQYF	TGTGCCAGCAGTTCGGGACTAGCGGTAACCTACGAGCAGTACTTC
TRBV12-3/TRBV12-4	.	14	TRBJ2-3	.	CASSLRRGTDTEYF	TGTGCCAGCAGTTTACGGAGGGGCACAGATACGGAGTATTTT
TRBV6-2/TRBV6-3	few	13	TRBJ2-3	.	CASSYTETDTQYF	TGTGCCAGCAGTTACACGGAAACAGATACGCAGTATTTT
TRBV29-1	.	15	TRBJ1-5	TRBD1	CSVITGEESNQPQHF	TGCAGCGTTATTACAGGGGAGGAAAGCAATCAGCCCCAGCATTTT
TRBV7-9	few	15	TRBJ1-1	.	CASSTLYSARTEAFF	TGTGCCAGCAGCACACTATACAGTGCCCGGACTGAAGCTTTCTTT
TRBV5-6	.	15	TRBJ2-5	TRBD1	CASSLYGTGGETQYF	TGTGCCAGCAGCTTGTATGGGACAGGGGGGGAGACCCAGTACTTC
TRBV28	.	14	TRBJ2-7	TRBD2	CASSSTSDTYEQYF	TGTGCCAGCAGTAGCACTAGCGACACCTACGAGCAGTACTTC
TRBV5-1	few	14	TRBJ2-1	.	CASSLGSLFNEQFF	TGCGCCAGCAGCTTAGGTTCTCTGTTCAATGAGCAGTTCTTC
TRBV20-1	.	14	TRBJ2-1	TRBD2	CSAREASGRREQFF	TGCAGTGCTAGAGAGGCTAGCGGGAGAAGAGAGCAGTTCTTC
TRBV2	.	16	TRBJ2-1	.	CASRDPSGRDYNGQFF	TGTGCCAGCCGCGATCCCTCGGGGCGAGACTACAATGGGCAGTTCTTC
TRBV5-1	.	15	TRBJ2-5	.	CASTSIMGGQETQYF	TGCGCCAGCACCTCCATCATGGGGGGCCAAGAGACCCAGTACTTC
TRBV20-1	.	12	TRBJ2-1	.	CSVPRGGNEQFF	TGCAGTGTTCCCAGGGGGGGCAATGAGCAGTTCTTC
TRBV4-1	.	17	TRBJ2-1	TRBD2	CASSQTGLAGGTNEQFF	TGCGCCAGCAGCCAAACCGGACTAGCGGGAGGAACGAATGAGCAGTTCTTC
TRBV7-3	few	15	TRBJ2-3	.	CASSLGGRGTDTQYF	TGTGCCAGCAGCCTAGGAGGCAGGGGCACAGATACGCAGTATTTT
TRBV10-3	few	19	TRBJ2-1	TRBD2	CATYTGTSGIRVENNEQFF	TGTGCCACCTACACCGGGACTAGCGGGATTAGGGTGGAGAACAATGAGCAGTTCTTC
TRBV28	.	13	TRBJ1-2	TRBD1	CASAGDRNYGYTF	TGTGCCAGCGCCGGGGACAGGAACTATGGCTACACCTTC
TRBV11-2	few	16	TRBJ2-1	TRBD1	CASSSRTGATYNEQFF	TGTGCCAGCAGCTCCCGGACAGGGGCGACCTACAATGAGCAGTTCTTC
TRBV3-1	once	16	TRBJ2-7	.	CASSHRPGPNGYEQYF	TGTGCCAGCAGCCACCGTCCCGGGCCCAATGGATACGAGCAGTACTTC
TRBV20-1	.	19	TRBJ2-7	TRBD2	CSARDMETSGDSSPYEQYF	TGCAGTGCTAGAGATATGGAGACTAGCGGGGACTCATCCCCCTACGAGCAGTACTTC
TRBV20-1	once	17	TRBJ1-5	.	CSAERQAEAYSNQPQHF	TGCAGTGCTGAAAGACAGGCTGAGGCTTATAGCAATCAGCCCCAGCATTTT
TRBV14	few	15	TRBJ1-4	TRBD1	CASSLEGGTNEKLFF	TGTGCCAGCAGCCTGGAAGGGGGCACTAATGAAAAACTGTTTTTT
TRBV28	.	16	TRBJ2-7	.	CASSLEPGGGLYEQYF	TGTGCCAGCAGTTTAGAACCAGGGGGGGGGCTTTACGAGCAGTACTTC
TRBV4-3	.	16	TRBJ2-3	TRBD2	CASSPRLAGEADTQYF	TGCGCCAGCAGCCCCCGACTAGCGGGAGAGGCAGATACGCAGTATTTT
TRBV5-1	.	13	TRBJ2-4	TRBD1	CASSLGQGSGPYF	TGCGCCAGCAGCCTGGGACAGGGCAGTGGTCCGTACTTC